This T cell receptor (beta chain) was identified during a study of identical twins. A single record per CDR3 protein comes from TCRdb applying MiXCR to the 5' RACE reads. The sample has hundreds of thousands of distinct CDR3 sequences, 6.1% seen once. This clonotype has at least ten counts. No antigen is known for it. General study findings and limits: Modeled out-of-frame TCR alpha sharing in monozygotic twins fell below observed levels. An excess of low generation probability was shown by twin-shared out-of-frame alpha sequences.

Donors uniformly comprised healthy Caucasians. The material sequenced was naive T cells sorted from blood. The receptor comes from a man aged 18 to 29 in good health.

The CDR3 nucleotides read TGTGCCACTGCATCGGACGAGTCGATCTACGAGCAGTACTTC. It specifies CATASDESIYEQYF. The V call is TRBV10-3, the J call TRBJ2-7; D is undetermined. The V end was cut by 10 bases, the J end by 3 bases, with 19 bases between. This CDR3 is built from 14 residues. The germline gives CDR1 ENHRY, CDR2 SYGVKD.